This record concerns one T cell receptor beta chain sequence. The antigen is not known. The data originate from a study of post-analysis software for immune sequencing data. Findings and limits, study-wide: Roughly 5 TRBV segments, TRBV5-6, TRBV5-1 and TRBV20-1 among them, were found more frequent in patients than controls.

The CDR3 consists of 14 residues. With 7 bases clipped from V and 6 bases from J, the junction kept 3 bases outside the gene matches. CDR1 SQVTM and CDR2 ANQGSEA come from the germline V gene. Unique molecular identifiers were carried by the TCR beta cDNA libraries. TCRdb re-called the PCR reads with MiXCR, one entry per CDR3 protein. The profile shows hundreds of thousands of distinct CDR3 sequences, about 60% of them singletons. The sequence came from a girl aged 2-10 years with multiple sclerosis. This chain joins TRBV29-1 and TRBJ2-1; the match to TRBD2 covers 16 bases. Sequenced material: blood. The CDR3 region is CSAGTSGRANEQFF. The CDR3 DNA reads as TGCAGCGCCGGGACTAGCGGGAGGGCCAATGAGCAGTTCTTC.